These T cell receptor beta chains were read from a single sample in a study of immune evolution from preneoplasia to lung adenocarcinoma. Assay: immunoSEQ multiplex PCR; the TCRdb copy retains only in-frame clones and omits some. The data show about 4,800 clones, about four fifths seen once. Material: FFPE normal lung tissue adjacent to the tumor. Receptors originate from a person aged 45-69 years with lung adenocarcinoma. Each CDR3 is given with its conserved first and last residue. The D gene is left open where the match is weak. Clone size is given for some rows only: seen once, a few or many times, or a class if the clone is expanded.

j_call: TRBJ2-7
v_call: TRBV6-9
d_call: TRBD2
clone_size: .
cdr3_nt: TGTGCCAGCAGTTGTAGGGGGACTAGCGGCGCCTACGAGCAGTACTTC
cdr3_aa: CASSCRGTSGAYEQYF

j_call: TRBJ2-1
v_call: TRBV6-6
d_call: TRBD2
clone_size: .
cdr3_nt: TGTGCCAGCAGTCCCGGGACTAGCGGGATAGATGAGCAGTTCTTC
cdr3_aa: CASSPGTSGIDEQFF

j_call: TRBJ2-7
v_call: TRBV20-1
d_call: TRBD1
clone_size: once
cdr3_nt: TGCAGTGCTAGGACAGGGCGAGAGCAGTACTTC
cdr3_aa: CSARTGREQYF

j_call: TRBJ1-5
v_call: TRBV28
d_call: .
clone_size: .
cdr3_nt: TGTGCCAGCAGTTTACCGGCAGCAAATCAGCCCCAGCATTTT
cdr3_aa: CASSLPAANQPQHF

j_call: TRBJ2-5
v_call: TRBV7-3
d_call: TRBD2
clone_size: .
cdr3_nt: TGTGCCAGCAGCATAGGACTAGCGGGAGGGCAAGGAGAGACCCAGTACTTC
cdr3_aa: CASSIGLAGGQGETQYF

j_call: TRBJ2-1
v_call: TRBV5-6
d_call: TRBD1
clone_size: .
cdr3_nt: TGTGCCAGCGCCCAGGGGGCGCAAACCAATGAGCAGTTCTTC
cdr3_aa: CASAQGAQTNEQFF

j_call: TRBJ2-7
v_call: TRBV28
d_call: .
clone_size: .
cdr3_nt: TGTGCCAGCAGACCCCAGGGCCTCTACGAGCAGTACTTC
cdr3_aa: CASRPQGLYEQYF

j_call: TRBJ2-2
v_call: TRBV10-2
d_call: TRBD2
clone_size: .
cdr3_nt: TGCGCCAGCTGGGTAGCGGGGAACACCGGGGAGCTGTTTTTT
cdr3_aa: CASWVAGNTGELFF

j_call: TRBJ1-2
v_call: TRBV4-1
d_call: TRBD1
clone_size: few
cdr3_nt: TGCGCCAGCAGCCAAGATCGGTACAGGGGGAACTATGGCTACACCTTC
cdr3_aa: CASSQDRYRGNYGYTF

j_call: TRBJ1-4
v_call: TRBV5-1
d_call: TRBD1
clone_size: once
cdr3_nt: TGCGCCAGCAGCAGGGGACAGGGAGGTACTAATGAAAAACTGTTTTTT
cdr3_aa: CASSRGQGGTNEKLFF

j_call: TRBJ1-5
v_call: TRBV6-5
d_call: .
clone_size: .
cdr3_nt: TGTGCCAGCAGTTACTCGAGGAGTCAGCCCCAGCATTTT
cdr3_aa: CASSYSRSQPQHF

j_call: TRBJ1-1
v_call: TRBV15
d_call: TRBD1
clone_size: .
cdr3_nt: TGTGCCACCAGCAGCACAGGGGGCGCGAACACTGAAGCTTTCTTT
cdr3_aa: CATSSTGGANTEAFF

j_call: TRBJ1-2
v_call: TRBV5-1
d_call: .
clone_size: .
cdr3_nt: TGCGCCAGCAGAACGGGGCAGGACTATGGCTACACCTTC
cdr3_aa: CASRTGQDYGYTF

j_call: TRBJ2-7
v_call: TRBV21-1
d_call: .
clone_size: .
cdr3_nt: TGTGCCAGCAGCACTAAAAGACCGGGACTAGCGGGGACATACGAGCAGTACTTC
cdr3_aa: CASSTKRPGLAGTYEQYF

j_call: TRBJ1-4
v_call: TRBV5-1
d_call: TRBD1
clone_size: .
cdr3_nt: TGCGCCTCCTCAGATGTACAGGGGGATGAAAAACTGTTTTTT
cdr3_aa: CASSDVQGDEKLFF

j_call: TRBJ1-1
v_call: TRBV7-9
d_call: .
clone_size: .
cdr3_nt: TGTGCCAGCAGCTTGCTAGACACTGAAGCTTTCTTT
cdr3_aa: CASSLLDTEAFF

j_call: TRBJ2-7
v_call: TRBV28
d_call: .
clone_size: once
cdr3_nt: TGTGCCAGCGGCAAAAGAACAGGGAACCACGAGCAGTACTTC
cdr3_aa: CASGKRTGNHEQYF

j_call: TRBJ1-5
v_call: TRBV28
d_call: TRBD1
clone_size: .
cdr3_nt: TGTGCCAGCAGTTTATGGGGAGGGGGCAACAATCAGCCCCAGCATTTT
cdr3_aa: CASSLWGGGNNQPQHF

j_call: TRBJ2-4
v_call: TRBV7-9
d_call: TRBD2
clone_size: .
cdr3_nt: TGTGCCAGCAGCTTTTCTAGCGGGAGCACGGGGGCCAAAAACATTCAGTACTTC
cdr3_aa: CASSFSSGSTGAKNIQYF

j_call: TRBJ2-7
v_call: TRBV28
d_call: TRBD2
clone_size: .
cdr3_nt: TGTGCCAGCAGTTTATTTAGGGCTAGCGGTTACGAGCAGTACTTC
cdr3_aa: CASSLFRASGYEQYF

j_call: TRBJ1-2
v_call: TRBV9
d_call: .
clone_size: .
cdr3_nt: TGTGCCAGCAGCAACAGGGTTGACTATGGCTACACCTTC
cdr3_aa: CASSNRVDYGYTF

j_call: TRBJ2-1
v_call: TRBV11-2
d_call: TRBD2
clone_size: .
cdr3_nt: TGTGCCAGCAGCCCGTTACTAGCGGAGCAGTTCTTC
cdr3_aa: CASSPLLAEQFF

j_call: TRBJ2-5
v_call: TRBV30
d_call: .
clone_size: .
cdr3_nt: TGTGCCTGGAATTCCGGCCAAGAGACCCAGTACTTC
cdr3_aa: CAWNSGQETQYF

j_call: TRBJ2-2
v_call: TRBV2
d_call: .
clone_size: .
cdr3_nt: TGTGCCAGCAGTGTATATGGAGTTGAAGTCGGGGAGCTGTTTTTT
cdr3_aa: CASSVYGVEVGELFF

j_call: TRBJ1-5
v_call: TRBV18
d_call: .
clone_size: .
cdr3_nt: TGTGCCAGCTCACCCCGACAGGGCAATCAGCCCCAGCATTTT
cdr3_aa: CASSPRQGNQPQHF

j_call: TRBJ1-4
v_call: TRBV11-2
d_call: .
clone_size: once
cdr3_nt: TGTGCCAGCAGCCTGACACAGGGAGAAGGGGAAAAACTGTTTTTT
cdr3_aa: CASSLTQGEGEKLFF

j_call: TRBJ1-1
v_call: TRBV6-5
d_call: .
clone_size: .
cdr3_nt: TGTGCCAGCAAAAAGGGCCGTCTGAACACTGAAGCTTTCTTT
cdr3_aa: CASKKGRLNTEAFF

j_call: TRBJ1-1
v_call: TRBV27
d_call: TRBD1
clone_size: .
cdr3_nt: TGTGCCAGCAGGCGGGACAGGGTGGTCGAGGGCACTGAAGCTTTCTTT
cdr3_aa: CASRRDRVVEGTEAFF

j_call: TRBJ2-7
v_call: TRBV5-4
d_call: TRBD2
clone_size: .
cdr3_nt: TGTGCCAGCCAGGTGAATAGCGGGGTTTACGAGCAGTACTTC
cdr3_aa: CASQVNSGVYEQYF

j_call: TRBJ2-1
v_call: TRBV7-3
d_call: .
clone_size: .
cdr3_nt: TGTGCCAGCAGCTTAAGTGGCAACCGAGCCGACAATGAGCAGTTCTTC
cdr3_aa: CASSLSGNRADNEQFF

j_call: TRBJ2-2
v_call: TRBV11-2
d_call: .
clone_size: .
cdr3_nt: TGTGCCAGCAGCTCGGGACAGAACACCGGGGAGCTGTTTTTT
cdr3_aa: CASSSGQNTGELFF

j_call: TRBJ2-7
v_call: TRBV5-8
d_call: .
clone_size: .
cdr3_nt: TGTGCCAGCCTTGAGGCTAGCGACTCCTACGAGCAGTACTTC
cdr3_aa: CASLEASDSYEQYF

j_call: TRBJ2-7
v_call: TRBV7-2
d_call: TRBD2
clone_size: .
cdr3_nt: TGTGCCAGCAGCTCCGCTAGCGGGAGTTCCTACGAGCAGTACTTC
cdr3_aa: CASSSASGSSYEQYF

j_call: TRBJ2-1
v_call: TRBV6-5
d_call: .
clone_size: once
cdr3_nt: TGTGCCAGCAGTCCCTGGGAGCGGGCCCCCAATGAGCAGTTCTTC
cdr3_aa: CASSPWERAPNEQFF

j_call: TRBJ2-7
v_call: TRBV5-1
d_call: TRBD1
clone_size: .
cdr3_nt: TGCGCCAGCAGGCAGGGGGCTGGAAGCTACGAGCAGTACTTC
cdr3_aa: CASRQGAGSYEQYF

j_call: TRBJ2-7
v_call: TRBV7-9
d_call: .
clone_size: .
cdr3_nt: TGTGCCAGCACGGGATGGTACTCCAGCTCCTACGAGCAGTACTTC
cdr3_aa: CASTGWYSSSYEQYF

j_call: TRBJ2-1
v_call: TRBV15
d_call: .
clone_size: .
cdr3_nt: TGTGCCACCAGCAGAGAGGGTGATGAGCAGTTCTTC
cdr3_aa: CATSREGDEQFF

j_call: TRBJ1-4
v_call: TRBV28
d_call: .
clone_size: .
cdr3_nt: TGTGCCAGCAGTTTACTGGGCCAAGTAGTGGAACTGTTTTTT
cdr3_aa: CASSLLGQVVELFF

j_call: TRBJ1-1
v_call: TRBV21-1
d_call: .
clone_size: .
cdr3_nt: TGTGCCAGCAGCACAGACAGTTGCGGTACTGAAGCTTTCTTT
cdr3_aa: CASSTDSCGTEAFF

j_call: TRBJ1-5
v_call: TRBV7-8
d_call: .
clone_size: .
cdr3_nt: TGTGCCAGCAGCTCCGCATCTACAGGGTTTAGCAATCAGCCCCAGCATTTT
cdr3_aa: CASSSASTGFSNQPQHF

j_call: TRBJ2-7
v_call: TRBV29-1
d_call: .
clone_size: .
cdr3_nt: TGCAGCGTTGTTGTACTACCCAGCTCCTACGAGCAGTACTTC
cdr3_aa: CSVVVLPSSYEQYF

j_call: TRBJ2-2
v_call: TRBV11-3
d_call: TRBD2
clone_size: .
cdr3_nt: TGTGCCAGCAGCCCCTTAGCGGGAGCAAACACCGGGGAGCTGTTTTTT
cdr3_aa: CASSPLAGANTGELFF

j_call: TRBJ2-1
v_call: TRBV6-1
d_call: .
clone_size: .
cdr3_nt: TGTGCCAGCAGTGAAGCGACCGCATTTGGAAGGAAGCCCTACAATGAGCAGTTCTTC
cdr3_aa: CASSEATAFGRKPYNEQFF

j_call: TRBJ1-3
v_call: TRBV25-1
d_call: .
clone_size: .
cdr3_nt: TGTGCCAGCAGTCCGGCAGCCTCTGGAAACACCATATATTTT
cdr3_aa: CASSPAASGNTIYF

j_call: TRBJ2-7
v_call: TRBV29-1
d_call: .
clone_size: .
cdr3_nt: TGCAGCGTTCACTGGGCAGGAGGGGAGCAGTACTTC
cdr3_aa: CSVHWAGGEQYF

j_call: TRBJ2-2
v_call: TRBV6-1
d_call: TRBD1
clone_size: .
cdr3_nt: TGTGCCAGCAGTGGTAGGACAGGAAACACCGGGGAGCTGTTTTTT
cdr3_aa: CASSGRTGNTGELFF

j_call: TRBJ1-2
v_call: TRBV7-9
d_call: .
clone_size: .
cdr3_nt: TGTGCCAGCAGCTTAGGCAGGGGTGGTGGCTACACCTTC
cdr3_aa: CASSLGRGGGYTF